This note documents a single TCR beta chain sequence. No cognate antigen has been identified for it. Base quality data are lacking; no much larger clone is found one base away. This sample was taken from a study of blood T cell repertoires in COVID-19 (dated by TCRdb to 2020 to 2021). For the study in its entirety: Collaborator samples came from the United States, Italy and Spain and covered acute and convalescent phases of COVID-19. The prospective study material was composed of cDNA or gDNA derived from T cells, B-cell-depleted T cells, or PBMCs. The dataset comprised deeply sampled blood TCRbeta repertoires from subjects exposed to, actively infected with, or recovered from COVID-19. The repertoires were released in a freely available public database meant as a resource for research on the immune response to SARS-CoV-2. Samples came from the ongoing ImmuneRACE study (first 160 participants) plus 1,254 subjects from 6 global collaborators. Sample metadata almost always included a de-identified subject ID, COVID-19 status, age in years and sex. Where HLA class I and class II types were available, the types were taken from metadata supplied by the sample provider, not from assay-based typing. What the work shows at the level of the full study, not this receptor alone: The amount of clinical and demographic metadata varied by source and participant and was provided uncurated.

TCRbeta CDR3 regions were amplified from genomic DNA by means of the immunoSEQ Assay, a bias-controlled multiplex PCR. On the study's bioinformatics: The number of nucleated cells in each sample was estimated by amplification of reference gene primers within the assay. To quantify the absolute abundance of each unique TCRbeta CDR3 rearrangement, sequence reads were collapsed and filtered. Productive Simpson clonality was computed per sample as the square root of Simpson's diversity index over productive rearrangements. TCRdb took over this immuneACCESS table, retaining in-frame rearrangements with V and J assigned. Such tables are incomplete; in checked studies, under half of the missing clones stem from an unresolved V gene, and the remainder is unexplained. V, J and clone size reflect that table, while D and trimming were determined from the DNA. This sample comprises 170,000 or so clones, roughly four fifths of them detected only once. About 1.6% of the sample rests with the top ten.

From the germline V gene, CDR1 is SGHTA and CDR2 is FQGNSA. Spanning cysteine to phenylalanine, the CDR3 consists of 15 amino acids. CDR3 DNA is the only sequence kept; it has 45 bases, read in frame from the first base. Relative to germline, V is missing 7 bases and J is missing 3 bases, with 9 bases of the junction outside any gene match. Collaborating institutions collected whole blood in K2EDTA tubes following their own protocols. For TCRbeta analysis, collaborators shipped samples as frozen whole blood, isolated PBMCs, or DNA extracted from either of those sample types. This receptor was taken from a human donor in a cohort sampled during active COVID-19. The specimen was peripheral blood. The chain joins TRBV7-2 to TRBJ1-1; 9 bases in the middle match TRBD1. The CDR3 reads as follows: CASTPDRGAYTEAFF. The nucleotide sequence reads as follows: TGTGCCAGCACTCCCGACAGGGGGGCTTACACTGAAGCTTTCTTT.